These 22 T cell receptor beta chains came from one sample sequenced in a study of OX40 agonist ivuxolimab in advanced cancers. The table came from immunoSEQ multiplex PCR; TCRdb's copy has only in-frame clones and leaves some out. The sample holds 90,000 to 100,000 clones, approximately 95% seen once. This specimen was CD4+ or CD8+ T cells sorted from blood, taken in a trial of the OX40 agonist ivuxolimab. The receptors come from an adult with an advanced solid tumor such as melanoma, head and neck, liver or kidney cancer.

The V and J genes are TRBV2 and TRBJ2-7; the D is unclear. The CDR3 runs to 14 residues. V lost 6 bases and J lost 0, with 12 bases in between. Germline V gives CDR1 SNHLY, CDR2 FYNNEI. Here the CDR3 reads CASRSASSSYEQYF. CDR3 nucleotide sequence: TGTGCCAGCAGGTCGGCCTCTAGCTCCTACGAGCAGTACTTC.

V is TRBV5-5 and J is TRBJ1-5; D gene ambiguous. Germline CDR1 and CDR2: SGHKS and YYEKEE (reference sequence). This CDR3 region has 15 residues. V was cut by 2 bases and J by 3 bases, with 12 bases left in between. CDR3 DNA: TGTGCCAGCAGCTTCGCGATGTGGCACAATCAGCCCCAGCATTTT. Translation: CASSFAMWHNQPQHF.

CDR3 in amino acids: CASSLDGSSYNEQFF. CDR3 coding DNA: TGTGCCAGCAGCTTAGACGGGAGCTCCTACAATGAGCAGTTCTTC. The chain is built from TRBV7-3 and TRBJ2-1, with D possibly matching TRBD2 (6 bases). Germline-derived CDR1 and CDR2 are SGHTA and FQGTGA. This CDR3 spans 15 amino acids. The ends were cut back, 2 bases at V and 0 bases at J, with 8 bases in the middle.

The CDR3 loop is CASSEARLGSDEQFF. CDR3 nucleotide sequence: TGTGCCAGCAGTGAAGCTCGTCTGGGGAGCGATGAGCAGTTCTTC. This rearrangement joins TRBV6-4 to TRBJ2-1; possible D gene TRBD2, 5 bases. This CDR3 has 15 residues. Trimming took off 3 bases at V and 8 bases at J, with 17 bases between the two ends. Germline CDR1 is MRHNA and CDR2 is SNTAGT.

This CDR3 reads CASSLALTPNTGELFF. Written as DNA, the CDR3 is TGTGCCAGCAGCCTCGCATTAACCCCGAACACCGGGGAGCTGTTTTTT. The J gene is TRBJ2-2, the V gene TRBV7-9; no clear D gene. The germline V gene encodes CDR1 SEHNR and CDR2 FQNEAQ (reference sequence). Trimming took 5 bases from V and 0 from J, leaving 13 bases between them. This CDR3 contains 16 residues. Complete variable domain (other parts from reference TRBV7-9 and TRBJ2-2): DTGVSQNPRHKITKRGQNVTFRCDPISEHNRLYWYRQTLGQGPEFLTYFQNEAQLEKSRLLSDRFSAERPKGSFSTLEIQRTEQGDSAMYLCASSLALTPNTGELFFGEGSRLTVL.

V usage is TRBV28 and J usage is TRBJ2-7, with a possible D match to TRBD1 (6 bases). Per germline, CDR1 MDHEN and CDR2 SYDVKM. This CDR3 contains 17 residues. The V end was cut by 6 bases, the J end by 1 base, with 22 bases between. The CDR3 loop is CASSQRLGQWGSYEQYF. Written as DNA, the CDR3 is TGTGCCAGCAGCCAACGCCTAGGACAGTGGGGATCCTACGAGCAGTACTTC.

The gene calls are TRBV15 and TRBJ1-3; TRBD1 matches 7 bases. The junction had 2 bases not matched to a gene; V was cut back by 3 bases and J by 0 bases. Germline assignment: CDR1 LNHNV and CDR2 YYDKDF (reference sequence). The CDR3 is 15 amino acids. CDR3 DNA: TGTGCCACCAGCAGGACAGGGAGCTCTGGAAACACCATATATTTT. This translates into CATSRTGSSGNTIYF.

V is TRBV4-1 and J is TRBJ2-7, with D tentatively TRBD1 (6 bases). The ends were cut back, 1 base at V and 2 bases at J, with 6 bases in the middle. This CDR3 spans 13 amino acids. CDR1 MGHRA and CDR2 YSYEKL come from the germline V gene. CDR3 DNA: TGCGCCAGCAGCCAAGCAGGGGCCTACGAGCAGTACTTC. This sequence encodes CASSQAGAYEQYF.

The genes are TRBV4-2 and TRBJ2-7; D is unclear. This CDR3 is 13 amino acids long. The germline V and J ends were trimmed by 2 bases and 3 bases, with 8 bases remaining between them. Germline V gives CDR1 LGHNA, CDR2 YNFKEQ. This CDR3 reads CASSQRTSYEQYF. CDR3 coding DNA: TGTGCCAGCAGCCAAAGGACCAGCTACGAGCAGTACTTC.

This chain links TRBV19 with TRBJ2-7; a possible D gene is TRBD2 (5 bases). The CDR3 is 13 residues long. Germline CDR1 reads LNHDA; CDR2 reads SQIVND (reference sequence). V was trimmed by 3 bases and J by 7 bases, leaving 13 bases between them. CDR3 amino acids: CASSIGVTGEQYF. Here the CDR3 DNA reads TGTGCCAGTAGTATTGGGGTTACGGGGGAGCAGTACTTC.

The chain carries TRBV27 and TRBJ1-2; 7 nucleotides agree with TRBD1. Germline CDR1 is MNHEY and CDR2 is SMNVEV (reference sequence). J was trimmed by 4 bases and V by 7 bases; bases with no gene match: 6. CDR3 length: 13 amino acids. CDR3 in amino acids: CASKWTGAYGYTF. CDR3 coding DNA: TGTGCCAGCAAATGGACAGGAGCCTATGGCTACACCTTC.

CDR3 bases: TGTGCCAGCAGCCAAGAGGATCTAGTTGTCGGGGAGCTGTTTTTT. This codes for CASSQEDLVVGELFF. The chain is built from TRBV4-2 and TRBJ2-2; D remains ambiguous. CDR1 LGHNA and CDR2 YNFKEQ come from the germline V gene. Trimming removed 0 bases at V and 7 bases at J, with 12 bases between. CDR3 length equals 15 residues.

The V gene is TRBV27, the J gene TRBJ2-7; perhaps D is TRBD1 or TRBD2 (6 bases each). The CDR3 has 13 amino acids. The germline CDR1 and CDR2 sequences are MNHEY and SMNVEV (reference sequence). Trimming took 5 bases from V and 6 from J, leaving 14 bases between them. CDR3 DNA: TGTGCCAGCAGTCCCATGGGGGGCTCCGAGCAGTACTTC. Translation: CASSPMGGSEQYF.

The chain is built from TRBV4-1 and TRBJ2-3; D gene unclear. V lost 2 bases and J 3 bases, leaving 12 bases between the germline ends. Germline CDR1 is MGHRA and CDR2 is YSYEKL. This CDR3 spans 15 amino acids. Here the CDR3 DNA reads TGCGCCAGCAGCCAACCGGGCCCTGCAACAGATACGCAGTATTTT. Translating it yields CASSQPGPATDTQYF.

The J gene is TRBJ1-5, the V gene TRBV6-1; a weak D match, TRBD1 (5 bases). This CDR3 has 15 amino acids. V was shortened by 2 bases and J by 3 bases, with 11 bases between the two germline ends. The germline V gene encodes CDR1 MNHNS and CDR2 SASEGT. The CDR3 protein is CASSEPRADNQPQHF. DNA for the CDR3: TGTGCCAGCAGTGAACCCAGGGCGGACAATCAGCCCCAGCATTTT.

This sequence joins TRBV4-1 and TRBJ1-3; D remains unclear. V was pared by 2 bases and J by 3 bases, with 2 bases between. The CDR3 extends over 12 amino acids. CDR1 is MGHRA and CDR2 is YSYEKL in the germline V gene. DNA of the CDR3: TGCGCCAGCAGCCAATTTGGAAACACCATATATTTT. Translating it yields CASSQFGNTIYF.

The chain employs TRBV15 and TRBJ2-7, with 7 bases that match TRBD1. Germline CDR1 reads LNHNV; CDR2 reads YYDKDF (reference sequence). The CDR3 is 15 residues long. The V segment lost 0 bases and the J segment 6 bases; nucleotides outside the gene matches: 8. This chain's CDR3 is CATSREGGPISEQYF. The CDR3 bases are TGTGCCACCAGCAGAGAAGGGGGCCCGATAAGCGAGCAGTACTTC.

This sequence joins TRBV28 and TRBJ1-2; 7 positions agree with TRBD1. The CDR3 extends over 14 amino acids. V shed 5 bases and J 12 bases; nucleotides not matched to a gene: 15. Germline V gives CDR1 MDHEN, CDR2 SYDVKM. This CDR3 is CASSRRGPPPADTF. The CDR3 bases are TGTGCCAGCAGTCGTAGGGGGCCTCCCCCAGCAGACACCTTC.

The chain uses TRBV27 and TRBJ2-5; 9 bases fit TRBD1. From germline, CDR1 is MNHEY and CDR2 SMNVEV (reference sequence). The CDR3 has 16 residues. V shed 5 bases and J 2 bases; nucleotides not matched to a gene: 9. The CDR3: CASSPRQGVPQETQYF. Written as DNA, the CDR3 is TGTGCCAGCAGTCCCCGACAGGGGGTCCCTCAAGAGACCCAGTACTTC.

The chain is built from TRBV28 and TRBJ2-7; perhaps TRBD1 as D (7 bases). The CDR3 spans 12 residues. Germline V gene lookup returns CDR1 MDHEN and CDR2 SYDVKM. V lost 6 bases to trimming and J lost 6 bases, with 12 bases between them. The CDR3 protein is CASSFQGGEQYF. For the CDR3, the DNA is TGTGCCAGCAGCTTCCAGGGGGGCGAGCAGTACTTC.

This clone was recorded only once. CDR3 nucleotide sequence: TGTGCCAGCAGCTTGGACCTCGGGGACAGAACCTACAATGAGCAGTTCTTC. Amino acids: CASSLDLGDRTYNEQFF. V is TRBV7-8 and J is TRBJ2-1, with TRBD1 matching 7 bases. This CDR3 has 17 amino acids. Unmatched junction bases numbered 10, after V lost 3 bases and J lost 2 bases. The V gene's germline CDR1 is SGHVS and CDR2 FQNEAQ.

V is TRBV20-1 and J is TRBJ2-7; a weak D match, TRBD1 (5 bases). CDR1 is DFQATT and CDR2 is SNEGSKA in the germline V gene (reference sequence). This CDR3 region has 11 residues. V lost 3 bases, J lost 5 bases, and 8 bases lay in between. This chain's CDR3 is CSASLGDEQYF. The CDR3 DNA sequence: TGCAGTGCTAGCTTAGGGGACGAGCAGTACTTC.